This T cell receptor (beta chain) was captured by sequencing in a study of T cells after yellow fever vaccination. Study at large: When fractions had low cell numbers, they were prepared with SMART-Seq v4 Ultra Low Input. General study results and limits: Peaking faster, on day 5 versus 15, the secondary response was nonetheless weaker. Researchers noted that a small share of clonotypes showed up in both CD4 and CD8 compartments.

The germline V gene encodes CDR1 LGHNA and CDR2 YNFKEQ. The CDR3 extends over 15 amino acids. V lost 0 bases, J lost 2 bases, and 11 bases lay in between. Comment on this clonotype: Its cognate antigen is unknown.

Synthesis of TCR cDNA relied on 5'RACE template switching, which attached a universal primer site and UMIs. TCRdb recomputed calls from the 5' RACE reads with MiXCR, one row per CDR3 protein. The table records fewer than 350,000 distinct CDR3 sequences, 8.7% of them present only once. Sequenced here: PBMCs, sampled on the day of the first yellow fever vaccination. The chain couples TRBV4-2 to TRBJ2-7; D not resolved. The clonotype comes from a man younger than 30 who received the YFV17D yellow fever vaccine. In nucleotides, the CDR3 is TGTGCCAGCAGCCAAGAGATAGCCCTCGCCTACGAGCAGTACTTC. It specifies CASSQEIALAYEQYF.